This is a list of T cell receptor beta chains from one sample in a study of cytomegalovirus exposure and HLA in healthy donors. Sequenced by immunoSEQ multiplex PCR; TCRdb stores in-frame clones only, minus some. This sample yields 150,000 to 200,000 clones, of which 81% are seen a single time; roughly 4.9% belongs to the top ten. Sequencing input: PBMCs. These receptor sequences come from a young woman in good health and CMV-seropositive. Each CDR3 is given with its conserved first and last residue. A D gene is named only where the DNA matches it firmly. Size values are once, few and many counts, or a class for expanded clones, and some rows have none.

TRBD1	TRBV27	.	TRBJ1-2	CASSPGTETYGYTF	TGTGCCAGCAGTCCTGGGACAGAAACCTATGGCTACACCTTC
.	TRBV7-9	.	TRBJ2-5	CASSQDLAQETQYF	TGTGCCAGCAGCCAAGATCTAGCGCAGGAGACCCAGTACTTC
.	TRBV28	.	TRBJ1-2	CASSFIPPPANYGYTF	TGTGCCAGCAGTTTCATTCCCCCGCCGGCTAACTATGGCTACACCTTC
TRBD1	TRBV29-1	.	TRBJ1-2	CSVGDRGYYGYTF	TGCAGCGTGGGGGACAGGGGCTACTATGGCTACACCTTC
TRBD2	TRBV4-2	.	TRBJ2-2	CASSQVAGDSGELFF	TGTGCCAGCAGCCAAGTGGCGGGGGACTCCGGGGAGCTGTTTTTT
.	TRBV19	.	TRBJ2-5	CAVGGTSRETQYF	TGTGCCGTGGGGGGAACTAGCAGAGAGACCCAGTACTTC
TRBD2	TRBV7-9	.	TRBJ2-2	CASSLPSGGTTGELFF	TGTGCCAGCAGCTTACCTAGCGGGGGGACCACCGGGGAGCTGTTTTTT
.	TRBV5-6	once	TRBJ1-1	CASSSGGVSVELLGTKAFF	TGTGCCAGCAGCTCCGGAGGGGTGTCCGTCGAACTCTTGGGCACTAAAGCTTTCTTT
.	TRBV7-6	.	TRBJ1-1	CASSLGGWDTEAFF	TGTGCCAGCAGCTTAGGGGGCTGGGACACTGAAGCTTTCTTT
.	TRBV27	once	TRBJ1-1	CASSFPDRFNTEAFF	TGTGCCAGCAGTTTCCCCGACAGGTTCAACACTGAAGCTTTCTTT
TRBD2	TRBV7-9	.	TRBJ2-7	CASSLGSGDTHEQYF	TGTGCCAGCAGCTTAGGTAGCGGGGACACTCACGAGCAGTACTTC
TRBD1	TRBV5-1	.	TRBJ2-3	CASSFGSSGTGVLRDTQYF	TGCGCCAGCAGCTTTGGGTCCTCCGGGACAGGGGTCCTGAGAGATACGCAGTATTTT
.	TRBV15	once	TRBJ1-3	CATSAGTYGNTIYF	TGTGCCACCAGTGCAGGGACTTACGGAAACACCATATATTTT
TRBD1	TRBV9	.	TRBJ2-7	CASSAPPSRERGQYEQYF	TGTGCCAGCAGCGCCCCACCCTCACGGGAAAGGGGGCAGTACGAGCAGTACTTC
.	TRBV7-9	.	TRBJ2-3	CASTPTGISTDTQYF	TGTGCCAGCACCCCTACAGGGATAAGCACAGATACGCAGTATTTT
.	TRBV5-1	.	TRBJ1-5	CASSLAGIGPQHF	TGCGCCAGCAGCTTGGCCGGTATCGGGCCCCAGCATTTT
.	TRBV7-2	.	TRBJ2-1	CASSPLRGPSDEQFF	TGTGCCAGCAGCCCACTCAGGGGTCCTTCGGATGAGCAGTTCTTC
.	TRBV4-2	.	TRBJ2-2	CASSQEISGELFF	TGTGCCAGCAGCCAAGAAATCAGCGGGGAGCTGTTTTTT
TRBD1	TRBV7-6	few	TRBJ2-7	CASSLEGTGSYEQYF	TGTGCCAGCAGCCTAGAGGGGACAGGTTCCTACGAGCAGTACTTC
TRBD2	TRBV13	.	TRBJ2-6	CASSPRVSGANGLTF	TGTGCCAGCAGCCCGAGAGTAAGCGGGGCCAACGGCCTGACTTTC
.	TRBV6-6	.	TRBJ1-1	CASSYGRSEAFF	TGTGCCAGCAGTTACGGCAGGTCCGAAGCTTTCTTT
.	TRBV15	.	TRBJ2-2	CATSRGPGWGNTGELFF	TGTGCCACCAGCAGAGGTCCGGGGTGGGGGAACACCGGGGAGCTGTTTTTT
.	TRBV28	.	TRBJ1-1	CASSLSVKNTEAFF	TGTGCCAGCAGTTTATCGGTGAAGAACACTGAAGCTTTCTTT
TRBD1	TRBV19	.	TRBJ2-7	CASNDRVSDEQYF	TGTGCCAGCAATGACAGGGTGTCCGACGAGCAGTACTTC
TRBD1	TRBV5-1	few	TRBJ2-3	CASSTPGTGADTQYF	TGCGCCAGCAGCACCCCCGGGACAGGCGCAGATACGCAGTATTTT
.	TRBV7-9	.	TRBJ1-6	CASSLVAADNSPLHF	TGTGCCAGCAGCTTAGTGGCGGCCGATAATTCACCCCTCCACTTT
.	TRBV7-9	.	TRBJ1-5	CASSLSTSNQPQHF	TGTGCCAGCAGCTTGTCTACTAGCAATCAGCCCCAGCATTTT
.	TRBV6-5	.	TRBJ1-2	CASSFGQTHYGYTF	TGTGCCAGCAGTTTCGGACAGACTCACTATGGCTACACCTTC
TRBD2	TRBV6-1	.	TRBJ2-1	CASSERQGTRHEQFF	TGTGCCAGCAGTGAACGGCAGGGGACTAGGCATGAGCAGTTCTTC
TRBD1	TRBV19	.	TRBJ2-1	CASSIARQGYNEQFF	TGTGCCAGTAGTATAGCGCGACAGGGCTACAATGAGCAGTTCTTC
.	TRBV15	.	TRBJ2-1	CATTGLTPQVQSGYNEQFF	TGTGCCACCACCGGGCTTACCCCACAGGTCCAGTCGGGCTACAATGAGCAGTTCTTC
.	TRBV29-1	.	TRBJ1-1	CSVEPGDKAFF	TGCAGCGTTGAGCCCGGGGACAAAGCTTTCTTT
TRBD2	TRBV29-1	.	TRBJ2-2	CSVEEETLAGELFF	TGCAGCGTTGAAGAAGAGACACTAGCGGGGGAGCTGTTTTTT
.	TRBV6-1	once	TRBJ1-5	CASRAGSSKDQPQHF	TGTGCCAGCAGGGCGGGGAGTTCCAAGGATCAGCCCCAGCATTTT
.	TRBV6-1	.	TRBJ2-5	CASSVTAGAQETQYF	TGTGCCAGCAGTGTCACCGCAGGGGCCCAAGAGACCCAGTACTTC
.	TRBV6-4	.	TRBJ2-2	CASSESVNTGELFF	TGTGCCAGCAGTGAATCGGTGAACACCGGGGAGCTGTTTTTT
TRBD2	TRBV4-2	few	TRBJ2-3	CASSQPSSGGADTQYF	TGTGCCAGCAGCCAACCGTCTAGCGGGGGGGCAGATACGCAGTATTTT